This is a list of T cell receptor beta chains from one sample in a study of beta chain features in type 1 diabetes. Measured with immunoSEQ multiplex PCR; TCRdb has only the in-frame clones, and not every one. The sample lists around 350,000 clones, approximately 12% seen once, with 0.015% to 0.02% in the top ten. The sample taken for sequencing was naive CD4+ T cells from blood. These receptors all come from a man aged 18 to 30 in good health. CDR3s include the opening cysteine and the closing phenylalanine or tryptophan. The D gene is left open where the match is weak. Size is omitted from some rows. Given values are once, few, many or a class for expanded clones.

J: TRBJ1-3; size: NA; D: NA; V: TRBV9; CDR3: CASSAQQISGNTIYF; DNA: TGTGCCAGCAGCGCTCAACAGATCTCTGGAAACACCATATATTTT
J: TRBJ1-6; size: NA; D: NA; V: TRBV9; CDR3: CASSVLAANNSPLHF; DNA: TGTGCCAGCAGCGTTCTAGCAGCCAATAATTCACCCCTCCACTTT
J: TRBJ1-4; size: NA; D: NA; V: TRBV4-2; CDR3: CASSPRVPNEKLFF; DNA: TGTGCCAGCAGCCCCCGGGTCCCTAATGAAAAACTGTTTTTT
J: TRBJ1-2; size: NA; D: TRBD1; V: TRBV6-5; CDR3: CASSRQGMDGYTF; DNA: TGTGCCAGCAGCAGACAGGGGATGGATGGCTACACCTTC
J: TRBJ2-3; size: NA; D: NA; V: TRBV5-5; CDR3: CASSHRADTQYF; DNA: TGTGCCAGCAGTCACCGGGCAGATACGCAGTATTTT
J: TRBJ2-3; size: NA; D: NA; V: TRBV28; CDR3: CASSFSTLSGQILTDTQYF; DNA: TGTGCCAGCAGTTTCTCGACTTTATCCGGACAGATCCTCACAGATACGCAGTATTTT
J: TRBJ1-2; size: NA; D: NA; V: TRBV29-1; CDR3: CSVVVQNYGYTF; DNA: TGCAGCGTTGTGGTGCAGAACTATGGCTACACCTTC
J: TRBJ2-1; size: few; D: NA; V: TRBV7-6; CDR3: CASSLVEERAYNEQFF; DNA: TGTGCCAGCAGCTTAGTAGAGGAGCGGGCCTACAATGAGCAGTTCTTC
J: TRBJ1-2; size: few; D: TRBD1; V: TRBV30; CDR3: CAWGGSGGSYGYTF; DNA: TGTGCCTGGGGAGGCTCAGGGGGCAGCTATGGCTACACCTTC
J: TRBJ2-1; size: NA; D: NA; V: TRBV19; CDR3: CASSSQGAGGRREQFF; DNA: TGTGCCAGTAGTTCCCAGGGGGCGGGAGGGCGTCGGGAGCAGTTCTTC
J: TRBJ2-2; size: NA; D: TRBD1; V: TRBV28; CDR3: CASSSLTLRQGAPGELFF; DNA: TGTGCCAGCAGTTCCCTAACCCTCAGACAGGGGGCGCCCGGGGAGCTGTTTTTT
J: TRBJ2-6; size: NA; D: NA; V: TRBV5-4; CDR3: CASSKTGSGANVLTF; DNA: TGTGCCAGCAGCAAAACAGGGTCCGGGGCCAACGTCCTGACTTTC
J: TRBJ2-7; size: few; D: NA; V: TRBV7-2; CDR3: CASSSEAGLSYEQYF; DNA: TGTGCCAGCAGCTCGGAAGCGGGCCTATCCTACGAGCAGTACTTC
J: TRBJ2-3; size: few; D: TRBD2; V: TRBV28; CDR3: CASSFHRTSGRGWDTQYF; DNA: TGTGCCAGCAGTTTCCACCGGACTAGCGGGAGGGGTTGGGATACGCAGTATTTT
J: TRBJ2-3; size: NA; D: TRBD2; V: TRBV4-1; CDR3: CASSQESRGDTQYF; DNA: TGCGCCAGCAGCCAAGAATCGCGGGGGGATACGCAGTATTTT
J: TRBJ1-2; size: NA; D: TRBD1; V: TRBV15; CDR3: CATSRAQGVGGYTF; DNA: TGTGCCACCAGCAGAGCTCAGGGGGTCGGAGGCTACACCTTC
J: TRBJ1-1; size: NA; D: NA; V: TRBV7-8; CDR3: CASSLGVQNTEAFF; DNA: TGTGCCAGCAGCTTAGGTGTCCAGAACACTGAAGCTTTCTTT
J: TRBJ2-1; size: few; D: TRBD1; V: TRBV7-3; CDR3: CASSPGQNRGEQFF; DNA: TGTGCCAGCAGCCCGGGACAGAACCGAGGTGAGCAGTTCTTC
J: TRBJ2-2; size: NA; D: NA; V: TRBV5-1; CDR3: CASSRDYLGGELFF; DNA: TGCGCCAGCAGCCGAGACTATCTCGGGGGGGAGCTGTTTTTT
J: TRBJ2-7; size: NA; D: NA; V: TRBV6-5; CDR3: CASSYPGVHEQYF; DNA: TGTGCCAGCAGTTACCCAGGGGTCCACGAGCAGTACTTC
J: TRBJ2-1; size: NA; D: NA; V: TRBV7-2; CDR3: CASSLVGARDEQFF; DNA: TGTGCCAGCAGCTTAGTGGGGGCACGGGATGAGCAGTTCTTC
J: TRBJ2-7; size: NA; D: NA; V: TRBV5-6; CDR3: CASSPLGASPLEQYF; DNA: TGTGCCAGCAGCCCCCTGGGAGCCAGCCCCCTAGAGCAGTACTTC
J: TRBJ1-1; size: NA; D: TRBD1; V: TRBV19; CDR3: CATIRGAVEAFF; DNA: TGTGCCACCATCAGGGGGGCAGTTGAAGCTTTCTTT
J: TRBJ2-3; size: NA; D: NA; V: TRBV7-2; CDR3: CASSPDNLGTDTQYF; DNA: TGTGCCAGCAGCCCGGACAATTTGGGTACGGATACGCAGTATTTT
J: TRBJ1-2; size: few; D: TRBD1; V: TRBV7-2; CDR3: CASSADRVGGYTF; DNA: TGTGCCAGCAGTGCAGACAGGGTCGGTGGCTACACCTTC
J: TRBJ2-5; size: NA; D: NA; V: TRBV7-2; CDR3: CASSLLGQNQETQYF; DNA: TGTGCCAGCAGCCTCCTCGGACAGAACCAAGAGACCCAGTACTTC